The rows below give T cell receptor beta chains drawn from one sample of a study of T cells in Graves' hyperthyroidism and ophthalmopathy. Each CDR3 protein gets one entry after TCRdb re-called the multiplex PCR reads with MiXCR. The data show 600,000 to 650,000 distinct CDR3 sequences, around 16% seen once. Sequenced sample: blood. Every receptor here comes from a woman aged 25-40 years with Graves' hyperthyroidism. CDR3s include the opening cysteine and the closing phenylalanine or tryptophan.

length,V,J,CDR3
15,TRBV6-9,TRBJ1-1,CASSYADRVSTEAFF
14,TRBV6-1,TRBJ1-5,CASRPDRLDQPQHF
13,TRBV5-6,TRBJ1-1,CASSLGFDTEAFF
15,TRBV28,TRBJ2-1,CASSLTSGGLGEQFF
12,TRBV5-1,TRBJ1-1,CASSLQGTRAFF
14,TRBV5-1,TRBJ1-2,CASSFLGQGDGYTF
12,TRBV3-1,TRBJ1-4,CASSLLEEKLFF
15,TRBV24-1,TRBJ1-5,CATSDSGGDHQPQHF
14,TRBV13,TRBJ2-7,CASSSGGRNYEQYF
18,TRBV24-1,TRBJ2-3,CATSAPPGEKHSTDTQYF
14,TRBV15,TRBJ2-5,CATSQIGDGETQYF
14,TRBV6-5,TRBJ2-2,CASKLTGGTGELFF
16,TRBV30,TRBJ2-3,CAWSGRTGSSTDTQYF
14,TRBV28,TRBJ2-7,CASTPSGTVYEQYF
16,TRBV14,TRBJ2-7,CASSQESLRGRDEQYF
14,TRBV18,TRBJ2-7,CASSPIATSYEQYF
16,TRBV2,TRBJ1-3,CASSQTTGASGNTIYF
14,TRBV5-1,TRBJ1-4,CASSLFSYNEKLFF
15,TRBV20-1,TRBJ2-7,CSAFLSSSGGYEQYF
16,TRBV6-5,TRBJ1-5,CASSYGGEHSNQPQHF
15,TRBV2,TRBJ1-4,CASRKQGAGNEKLFF
16,TRBV10-3,TRBJ2-7,CAISELWTGGYYEQYF
15,TRBV7-9,TRBJ2-7,CASSATSGGSYEQYF
13,TRBV5-1,TRBJ2-7,CASSVPGGYEQYF
11,TRBV20-1,TRBJ2-1,CSASAGLEQFF
16,TRBV20-1,TRBJ2-1,CSARDVAAGVRNEQFF
15,TRBV4-1,TRBJ2-1,CASSQPSGRYNEQFF
14,TRBV7-3,TRBJ2-3,CASSTGRSTDTQYF
13,TRBV6-6,TRBJ2-7,CASSYSGRVEQYF
16,TRBV5-5,TRBJ2-3,CASSLVGTSVLDTQYF
11,TRBV20-1,TRBJ2-5,CSAHQGQTQYF
14,TRBV7-9,TRBJ2-7,CASSLGLGTGEQYF
15,TRBV7-2,TRBJ2-1,CASSFVPGQNNEQFF
16,TRBV28,TRBJ1-5,CASSFGEQDSNQPQHF
16,TRBV7-9,TRBJ2-1,CASSPRLAGGKHEQFF
14,TRBV5-1,TRBJ2-3,CASSLQAGTDTQYF
13,TRBV5-8,TRBJ2-7,CASSSPPEYEQYF
16,TRBV7-2,TRBJ2-3,CASSSKKQGAADTQYF